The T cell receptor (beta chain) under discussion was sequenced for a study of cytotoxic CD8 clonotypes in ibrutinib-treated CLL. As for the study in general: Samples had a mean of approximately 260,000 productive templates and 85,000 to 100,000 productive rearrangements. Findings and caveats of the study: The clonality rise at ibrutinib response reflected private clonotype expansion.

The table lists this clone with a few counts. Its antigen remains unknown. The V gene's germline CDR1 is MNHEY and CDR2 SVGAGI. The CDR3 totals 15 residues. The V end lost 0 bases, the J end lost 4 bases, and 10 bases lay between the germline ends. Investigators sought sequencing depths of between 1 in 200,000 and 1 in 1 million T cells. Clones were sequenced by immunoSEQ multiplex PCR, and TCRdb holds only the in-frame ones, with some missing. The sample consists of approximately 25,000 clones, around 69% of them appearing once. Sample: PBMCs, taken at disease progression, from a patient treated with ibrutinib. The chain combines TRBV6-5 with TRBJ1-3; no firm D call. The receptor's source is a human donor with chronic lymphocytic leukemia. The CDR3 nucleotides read TGTGCCAGCAGTTACTCGGGCCAAGACGGAAACACCATATATTTT. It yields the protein CASSYSGQDGNTIYF.